Only a few counts were recorded for the clone carrying this T cell receptor beta chain. With 2 bases clipped from V and 2 bases from J, the junction kept 7 bases outside the gene matches. This CDR3 contains 16 residues. Germline CDR1 and CDR2: MNHNS and SASEGT. The TCR beta profiling, which covered VDJ combination and CDR3 sequence, was carried out using genomic DNA as the template. TCRdb re-called the reads through MiXCR, storing one row per CDR3 protein. The sample consists of around 170,000 distinct CDR3 sequences, around 47% of them appearing once. The record originates from a study of CD8+CD57+ T cells in acquired aplastic anemia. An expansion of CD8+CD57+ cells by flow cytometry had been shown in patients chosen for sequencing. Blood was sampled before the patients had received any therapy.

Sequencing was done on a sample of sorted CD4+, CD8+, or CD8+CD57+ T cells (not recorded which) from PBMCs. This receptor was obtained from a human donor with aplastic anemia. The chain employs TRBV6-1 and TRBJ2-3; TRBD1 aligns across 7 bases. The CDR3 nucleotides are TGTGCCAGCAGTGAACCGGGACAGCTTTACACAGATACGCAGTATTTT. This codes for CASSEPGQLYTDTQYF.